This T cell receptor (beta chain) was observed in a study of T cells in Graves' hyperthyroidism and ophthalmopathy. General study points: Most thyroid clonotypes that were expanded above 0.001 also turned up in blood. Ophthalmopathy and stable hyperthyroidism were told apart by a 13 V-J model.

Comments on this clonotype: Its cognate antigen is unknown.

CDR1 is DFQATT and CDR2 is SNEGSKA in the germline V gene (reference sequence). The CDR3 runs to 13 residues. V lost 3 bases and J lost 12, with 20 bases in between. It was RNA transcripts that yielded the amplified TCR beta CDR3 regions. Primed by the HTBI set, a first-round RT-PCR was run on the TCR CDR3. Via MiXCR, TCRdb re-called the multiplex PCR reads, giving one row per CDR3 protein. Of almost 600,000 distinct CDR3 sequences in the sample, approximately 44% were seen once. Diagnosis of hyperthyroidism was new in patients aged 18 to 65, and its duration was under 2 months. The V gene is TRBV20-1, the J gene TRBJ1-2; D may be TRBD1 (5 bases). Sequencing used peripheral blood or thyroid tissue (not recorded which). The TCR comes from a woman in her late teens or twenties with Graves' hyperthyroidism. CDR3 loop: CSARGRGWSGNTF. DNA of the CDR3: TGCAGTGCTAGGGGGCGAGGCTGGTCTGGAAACACCTTC.